This T cell receptor beta chain stems from a study of T-cell memory formation after mild COVID-19 (dated by TCRdb to about 2021). Study-wide context: TCR sequence clusters from the two donors were largely donor specific. T-cell clones expanding and contracting after mild COVID-19 in two donors were tracked by longitudinal TCRalpha and TCRbeta repertoire sequencing. Two young, previously healthy adult volunteers made up the cohort, one male and one female. What the study reported, not specific to this receptor: Clones contracting from day 15 to 85 had balanced CD4/CD8 phenotypes, while a second wave expanding from day 15 to 37 was biased towards CD4+. SARS-CoV-2 specificity was not confirmed for the second-wave clones peaking on day 37. Contracting CD4+ clones were located mainly in the CM and EM memory subsets, whereas CD8+ clones were found to be enriched in EMRA. Some responding clones were detected in pre-infection memory, suggesting pre-existing cross-reactive memory T cells joined the SARS-CoV-2 response. The study included only a couple of mild cases, and larger cohorts that include severe cases with pre-infection samples were judged to be necessary.

About this clonotype: Its antigen specificity is not known. Per-base quality was not reported, and no clone a single base away is much larger than it.

Instrument on record: Illumina NovaSeq 6000. Using 5'RACE with constant-segment primers, TCRalpha and TCRbeta cDNA libraries were constructed, with sample barcodes and unique molecular identifiers added in the process. RNA was extracted from every sample with Trizol reagent. The libraries were amplified in two PCR steps, and the second step added a second sample barcode and Illumina TruSeq adapters. Sequencing of the libraries was done on an Illumina NovaSeq, producing 2 x 150 bp paired-end reads. In the paper's pipeline: With migec v1.2.7, reads were demultiplexed and then collapsed into UMI-guided consensus sequences. Using mixcr v2.1.11, the UMI consensuses were aligned to TRA and TRB V and J templates and assembled into clonotypes. Clonotypes were classified as expanded or contracted when called significant by both edgeR and NoisET, with noise models trained on biological replicates. For edgeR calls, a false discovery rate-adjusted p below 0.01 and a log2 fold-change threshold of 1 were applied. PCA with hierarchical clustering of max-normalized trajectories of the 1000 most abundant clonotypes was used as exploratory dynamics analysis. Separately sequenced CD4+ and CD8+ repertoires were used to assign the CD4 or CD8 phenotype of responding clones. In TCRdb, the public reads were trimmed at Q25 with fastp and aligned with MiXCR, with productive beta chains retained. Records with the same CDR3 protein are collapsed into one entry carrying the most frequent genes and DNA. The V and J calls reflect TCRdb's pipeline rather than the authors' work. The sample has roughly 400,000 distinct CDR3 sequences on record, under 20% of them singletons. Jointly, the top ten make up roughly 21% of the sample.

Including the terminal cysteine and phenylalanine, the CDR3 comprises 14 residues. Left in the record is the CDR3 DNA by itself, 42 bases read in frame from the first base. Clipping removes 7 bases from V and 5 bases from J, with 11 as the unmatched junction base count. The germline V gene (reference sequence) gives CDR1 as DFQATT and CDR2 as SNEGSKA. PBMCs were isolated by Ficoll-Paque density gradient centrifugation. The V and J segments used are TRBV20-1 and TRBJ1-5; 7 central bases correspond to TRBD1. The TCR originated in a man between 18 and 35 years old who had mild COVID-19 (a few samples of this study predate the infection). The sample titles of this study are shuffled in the database, so cell type and time point are left out; the donor was told from shared clones. Input material: PBMCs or a T cell subset sorted from them (not recorded which). The nucleotide sequence is TGCAGTGGACAGGGCAGAGGGAAGGATCAGCCCCAGCATTTT. This encodes CSGQGRGKDQPQHF.